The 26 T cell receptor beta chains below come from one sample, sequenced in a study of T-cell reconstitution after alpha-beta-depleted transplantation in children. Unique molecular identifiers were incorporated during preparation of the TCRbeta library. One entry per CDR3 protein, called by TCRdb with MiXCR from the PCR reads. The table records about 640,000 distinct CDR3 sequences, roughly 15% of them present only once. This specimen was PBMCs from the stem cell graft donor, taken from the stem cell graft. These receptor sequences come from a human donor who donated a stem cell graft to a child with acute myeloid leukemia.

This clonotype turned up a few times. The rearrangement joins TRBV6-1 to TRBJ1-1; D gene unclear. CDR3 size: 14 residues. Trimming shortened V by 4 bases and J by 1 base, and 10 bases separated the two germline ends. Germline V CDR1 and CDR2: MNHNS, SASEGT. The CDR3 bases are TGTGCCAGCAGTGTCACACTGGAGAACACTGAAGCTTTCTTT. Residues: CASSVTLENTEAFF.

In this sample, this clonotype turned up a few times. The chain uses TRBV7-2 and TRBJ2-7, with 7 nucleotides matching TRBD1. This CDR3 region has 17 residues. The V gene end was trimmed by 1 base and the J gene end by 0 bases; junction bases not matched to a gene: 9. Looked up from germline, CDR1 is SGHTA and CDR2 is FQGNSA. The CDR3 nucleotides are TGTGCCAGCAGCTTAGGGGACAGCTACACCTACTCCTACGAGCAGTACTTC. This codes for CASSLGDSYTYSYEQYF.

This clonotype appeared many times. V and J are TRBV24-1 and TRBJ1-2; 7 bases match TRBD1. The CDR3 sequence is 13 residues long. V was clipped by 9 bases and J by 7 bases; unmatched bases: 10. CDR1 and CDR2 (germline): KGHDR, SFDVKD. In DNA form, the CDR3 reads TGTGCCACCCAGTCGGACAGGAGCTTTGGCTACACCTTC. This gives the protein CATQSDRSFGYTF.

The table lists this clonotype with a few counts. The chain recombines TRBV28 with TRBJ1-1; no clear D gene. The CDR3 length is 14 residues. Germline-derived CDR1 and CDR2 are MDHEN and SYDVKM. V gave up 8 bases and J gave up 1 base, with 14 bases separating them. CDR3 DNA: TGTGCCAGCGATGTGACGGGCAGGAACACTGAAGCTTTCTTT. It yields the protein CASDVTGRNTEAFF.

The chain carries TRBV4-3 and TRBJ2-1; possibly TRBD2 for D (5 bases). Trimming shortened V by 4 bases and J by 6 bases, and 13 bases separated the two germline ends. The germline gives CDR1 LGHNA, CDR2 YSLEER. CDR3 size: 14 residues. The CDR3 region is CASSPPGNFNEQFF. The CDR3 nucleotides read TGCGCCAGCAGCCCCCCGGGGAACTTCAATGAGCAGTTCTTC.

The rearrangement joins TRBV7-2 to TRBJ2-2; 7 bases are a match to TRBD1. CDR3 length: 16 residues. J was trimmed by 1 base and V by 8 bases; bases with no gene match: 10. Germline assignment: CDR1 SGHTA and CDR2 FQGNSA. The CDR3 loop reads CASPMDRLKNTGELFF. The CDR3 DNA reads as TGTGCCAGCCCAATGGACAGGCTAAAGAACACCGGGGAGCTGTTTTTT.

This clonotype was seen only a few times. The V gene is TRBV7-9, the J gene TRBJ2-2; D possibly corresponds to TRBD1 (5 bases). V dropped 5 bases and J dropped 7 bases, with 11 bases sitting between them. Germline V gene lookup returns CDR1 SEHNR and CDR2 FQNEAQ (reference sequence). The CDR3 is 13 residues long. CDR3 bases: TGTGCCAGCAGCCCAAGGGGCGTCGGGGAGCTGTTTTTT. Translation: CASSPRGVGELFF.

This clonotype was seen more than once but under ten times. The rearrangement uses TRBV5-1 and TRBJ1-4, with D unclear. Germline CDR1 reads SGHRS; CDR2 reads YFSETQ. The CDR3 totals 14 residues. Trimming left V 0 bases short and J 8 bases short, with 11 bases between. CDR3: CASSLGRQDEKLFF. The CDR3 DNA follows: TGCGCCAGCAGCTTGGGACGGCAGGACGAAAAACTGTTTTTT. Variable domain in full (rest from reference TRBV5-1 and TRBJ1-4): KAGVTQTPRYLIKTRGQQVTLSCSPISGHRSVSWYQQTPGQGLQFLFEYFSETQRNKGNFPGRFSGRQFSNSRSEMNVSTLELGDSALYLCASSLGRQDEKLFFGSGTQLSVL.

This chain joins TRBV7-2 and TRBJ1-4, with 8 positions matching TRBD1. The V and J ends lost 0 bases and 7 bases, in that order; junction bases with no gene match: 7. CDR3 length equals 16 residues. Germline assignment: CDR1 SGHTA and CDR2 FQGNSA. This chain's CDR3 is CASSLASGQVAEKLFF. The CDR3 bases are TGTGCCAGCAGCTTAGCCTCGGGACAGGTCGCTGAAAAACTGTTTTTT.

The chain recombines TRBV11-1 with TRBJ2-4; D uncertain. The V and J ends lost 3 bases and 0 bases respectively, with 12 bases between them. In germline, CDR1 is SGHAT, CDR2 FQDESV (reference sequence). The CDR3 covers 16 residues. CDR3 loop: CASSLETSLAKNIQYF. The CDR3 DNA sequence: TGTGCCAGCAGCTTGGAAACAAGCTTAGCCAAAAACATTCAGTACTTC. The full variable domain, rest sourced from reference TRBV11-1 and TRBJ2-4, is EAEVAQSPRYKITEKSQAVAFWCDPISGHATLYWYRQILGQGPELLVQFQDESVVDDSQLPKDRFSAERLKGVDSTLKIQPAELGDSAMYLCASSLETSLAKNIQYFGAGTRLSVL.

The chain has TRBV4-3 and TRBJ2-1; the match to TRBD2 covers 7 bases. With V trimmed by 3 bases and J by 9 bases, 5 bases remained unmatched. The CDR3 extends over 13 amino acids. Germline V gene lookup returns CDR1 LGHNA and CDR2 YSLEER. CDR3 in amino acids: CASSQGGVAEQFF. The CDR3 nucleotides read TGCGCCAGCAGCCAGGGGGGGGTCGCTGAGCAGTTCTTC.

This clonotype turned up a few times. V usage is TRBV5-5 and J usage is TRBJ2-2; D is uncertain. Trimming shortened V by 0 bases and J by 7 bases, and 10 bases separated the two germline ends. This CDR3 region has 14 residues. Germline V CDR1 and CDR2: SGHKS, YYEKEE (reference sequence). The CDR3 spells CASSLVGTGGELFF. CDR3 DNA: TGTGCCAGCAGCTTGGTGGGAACGGGCGGGGAGCTGTTTTTT.

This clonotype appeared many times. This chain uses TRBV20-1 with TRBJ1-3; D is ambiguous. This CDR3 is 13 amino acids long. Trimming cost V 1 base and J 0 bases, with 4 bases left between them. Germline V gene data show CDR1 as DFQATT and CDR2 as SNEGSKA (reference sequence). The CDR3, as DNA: TGCAGTGCTAGAGCCTTCTCTGGAAACACCATATATTTT. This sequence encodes CSARAFSGNTIYF.

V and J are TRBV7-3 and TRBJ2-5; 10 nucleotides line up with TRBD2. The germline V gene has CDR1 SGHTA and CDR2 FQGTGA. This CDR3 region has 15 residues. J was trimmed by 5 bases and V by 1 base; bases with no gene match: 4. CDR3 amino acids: CASSLIAGGTETQYF. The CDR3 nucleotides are TGTGCCAGCAGCTTAATAGCGGGGGGCACGGAGACCCAGTACTTC.

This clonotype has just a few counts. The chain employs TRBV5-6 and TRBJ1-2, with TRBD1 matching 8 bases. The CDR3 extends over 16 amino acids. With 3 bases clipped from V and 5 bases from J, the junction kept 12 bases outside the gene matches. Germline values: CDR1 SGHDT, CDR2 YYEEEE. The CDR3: CASSWDRSSGLYGYTF. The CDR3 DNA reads TGTGCCAGCAGCTGGGACAGGTCATCTGGATTATATGGCTACACCTTC.

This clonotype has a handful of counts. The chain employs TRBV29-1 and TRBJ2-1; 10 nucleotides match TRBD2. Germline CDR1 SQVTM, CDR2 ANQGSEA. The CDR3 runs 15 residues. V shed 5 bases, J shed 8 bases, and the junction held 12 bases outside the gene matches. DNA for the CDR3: TGCAGCGTTTCGGAGCGGGGGGGCCCCTTCGATGAGCAGTTCTTC. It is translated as CSVSERGGPFDEQFF.

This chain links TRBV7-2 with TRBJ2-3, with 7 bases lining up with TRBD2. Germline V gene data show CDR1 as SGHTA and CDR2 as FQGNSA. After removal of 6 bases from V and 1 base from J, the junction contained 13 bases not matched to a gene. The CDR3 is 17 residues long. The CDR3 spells CASRKLGGGRGTDTQYF. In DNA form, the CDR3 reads TGTGCCAGCAGGAAACTGGGCGGCGGGAGAGGCACAGATACGCAGTATTTT.

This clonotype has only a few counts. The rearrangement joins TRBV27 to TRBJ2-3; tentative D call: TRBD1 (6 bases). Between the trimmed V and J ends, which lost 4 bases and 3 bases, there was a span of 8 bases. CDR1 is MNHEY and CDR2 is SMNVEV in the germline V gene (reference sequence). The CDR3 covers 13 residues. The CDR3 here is CASSYRETDTQYF. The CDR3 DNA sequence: TGTGCCAGCAGTTACAGGGAAACAGATACGCAGTATTTT.

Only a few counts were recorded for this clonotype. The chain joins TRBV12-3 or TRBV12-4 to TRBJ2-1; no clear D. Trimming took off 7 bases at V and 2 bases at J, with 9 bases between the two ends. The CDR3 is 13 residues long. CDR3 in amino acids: CASTQNPYNEQFF. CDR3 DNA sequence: TGTGCCAGCACCCAAAACCCCTACAATGAGCAGTTCTTC.

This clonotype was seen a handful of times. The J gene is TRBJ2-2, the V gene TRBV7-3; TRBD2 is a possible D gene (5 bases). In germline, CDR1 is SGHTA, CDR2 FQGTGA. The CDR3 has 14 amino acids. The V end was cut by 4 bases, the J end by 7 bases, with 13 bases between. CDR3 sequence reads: CASSSGHRDGELFF. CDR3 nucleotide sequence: TGTGCCAGCAGCTCTGGGCATCGGGACGGGGAGCTGTTTTTT.

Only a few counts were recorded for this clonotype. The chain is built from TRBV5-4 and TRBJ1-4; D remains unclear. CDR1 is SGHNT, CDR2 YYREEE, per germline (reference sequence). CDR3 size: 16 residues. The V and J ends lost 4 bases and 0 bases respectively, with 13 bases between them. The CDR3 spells CASSPQPGATNEKLFF. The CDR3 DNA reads TGTGCCAGCAGCCCTCAACCGGGCGCAACTAATGAAAAACTGTTTTTT.

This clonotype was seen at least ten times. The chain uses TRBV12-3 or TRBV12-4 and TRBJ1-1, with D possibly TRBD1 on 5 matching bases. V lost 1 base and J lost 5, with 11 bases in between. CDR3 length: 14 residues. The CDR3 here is CASSLDGQGTEAFF. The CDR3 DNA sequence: TGTGCCAGCAGTTTAGACGGGCAGGGAACTGAAGCTTTCTTT.

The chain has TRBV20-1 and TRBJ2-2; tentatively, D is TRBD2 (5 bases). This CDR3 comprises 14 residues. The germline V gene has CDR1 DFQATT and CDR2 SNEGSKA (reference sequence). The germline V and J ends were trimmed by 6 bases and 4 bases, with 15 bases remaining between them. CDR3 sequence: CSAPQTGFTGELFF. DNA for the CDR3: TGCAGTGCGCCCCAAACGGGGTTCACCGGGGAGCTGTTTTTT.

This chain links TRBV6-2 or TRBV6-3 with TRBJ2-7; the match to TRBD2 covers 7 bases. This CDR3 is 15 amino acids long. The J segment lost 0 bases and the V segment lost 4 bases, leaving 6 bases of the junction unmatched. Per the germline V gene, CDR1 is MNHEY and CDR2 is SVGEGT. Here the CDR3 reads CASSWEAGLSYEQYF. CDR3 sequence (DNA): TGTGCCAGCAGTTGGGAAGCGGGACTCTCCTACGAGCAGTACTTC.

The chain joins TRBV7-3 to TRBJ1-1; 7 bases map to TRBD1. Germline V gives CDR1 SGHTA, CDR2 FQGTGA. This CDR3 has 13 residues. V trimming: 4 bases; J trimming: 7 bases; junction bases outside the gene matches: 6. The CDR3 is CASSSAGQVEAFF. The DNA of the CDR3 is TGTGCCAGCAGCTCGGCCGGACAGGTTGAAGCTTTCTTT.

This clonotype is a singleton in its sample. This chain's CDR3 is CATSREPGTDTQYF. Written as DNA, the CDR3 is TGTGCCACCAGCAGAGAGCCGGGGACAGATACGCAGTATTTT. The rearrangement joins TRBV15 to TRBJ2-3; the D gene is possibly TRBD2 (5 bases). The length of the CDR3 is 14 residues. CDR1 is LNHNV and CDR2 is YYDKDF in the germline V gene (reference sequence). With 0 bases removed from V and 3 bases from J, the gap between germline ends came to 7 bases.